This T cell receptor beta chain originates from a study of cytomegalovirus exposure and HLA in healthy donors. Whole-study results and caveats: CMV serostatus was the sole immune exposure data available.

The PCR had 60 Vbeta and 13 Jbeta primers. Here immunoSEQ multiplex PCR was the method, and the copy in TCRdb shows in-frame clones only, minus some. Among 150,000 to 200,000 clones listed, 80% were seen once. Unmatched junction bases numbered 8, after V lost 3 bases and J lost 4 bases. Germline CDR1 and CDR2: SGHRS and YFSETQ. This CDR3 has 15 residues. This clone has only one observation. Its target is not known. The source material was PBMCs. The V call is TRBV5-1, the J call TRBJ2-3; TRBD1 agrees at 7 bases. The receptor comes from a woman aged 25 to 45 in good health and CMV-seronegative. The DNA for the CDR3 is TGCGCCAGCAGCTCTGCACAGGGGAAGTCAGATACGCAGTATTTT. It encodes CASSSAQGKSDTQYF.